This T cell receptor beta chain stems from a study of cytomegalovirus exposure and HLA in healthy donors (TCRdb year 2017). Describing the broader study: According to an earlier analysis of 587 of the donors, 150 million to 200 million T cells yielded over 90 million unique TCR beta sequences and approximately 300 Gb of sequence data. Around 320 gigabases of sequencing data and 70 million to 100 million unique TCR sequences were included in an early release covering 550 to 800 HLA-typed donors. The genetic ancestry cluster associated with self-reported Caucasian donors included roughly 84% of the roughly 380 genotyped donors. The study aimed to test whether signatures of past pathogen exposure could be identified by cataloging public T cell receptors. The study used immunosequencing to profile the T cell repertoires of hundreds of subjects and linked those repertoires to cytomegalovirus serostatus. In addition to the first cohort of 666 subjects, a separate validation cohort of 130 or so different subjects was used. High-throughput TCR immunosequencing, statistical association of individual TCRs with disease status, and machine learning were combined to predict cytomegalovirus infection status. To study patterns of TCR occurrence, a later analysis re-analyzed previously published TCR beta repertoires from just over 650 donors and added high-resolution HLA genotyping. The later analysis used no new phenotypic data to find candidate immune exposures, relying instead on TCR beta sequences and their occurrence across donors. To decide whether each TCR beta V gene segment behaved as functional or pseudogenic, an earlier analysis of several hundred of the donors relied on high-throughput TCR beta sequencing. Donor age, sex, ethnicity and CMV serostatus were collected together with the repertoire data. A later genetic analysis used genome-wide SNP genotypes for about 60% of the 666 donors, treating that subset as a discovery cohort. All discovery cohort repertoires had been generated on a single sequencing platform. Class I and class II HLA loci were covered by the typing at four-digit resolution. Typing coverage differed by locus: A, B, C, DRB1 and DQB1 were typed in roughly 629-630 donors, DQA1 in 522, DPA1 in around 600, and DPB1 in 450 to 480. Because of strong linkage in the cohort, four to six DR-DQ haplotypes were treated as single units for association and clustering. Among 300 to 450 genotyped donors of the cohort, an average of about 240,000 unique TCR beta nucleotide sequences were sequenced per donor, around 20% of them non-productive.

Paper-wide results and their limitations: Specific HLA alleles were associated with 16,951 TCR beta sequences at a false discovery rate of 0.05 in a later analysis. For the cohort, immune exposure information was limited to CMV serostatus. In a later analysis, most CMV-associated TCR beta chains were found to appear HLA-restricted, with HLA associations seemingly driven largely by CMV exposure. Across donors, most TCR sequences were observed very rarely, whereas some public TCRs were present in many individuals. Broadly in line with IMGT annotations, most TCR beta V segments showed up in productive rearrangements about 87% or about 30% of the time in an earlier analysis of some 590 of the donors. Several of the top co-occurrence clusters appeared to be linked to parvovirus B19, influenza, CMV and Epstein-Barr virus, according to a later analysis. Because HLA typing was missing for some donors at each locus, association tests included only the typed subset. The authors suggested that the approach could potentially be extended to other disease states and immunological phenotypes. Correlated functional status among segregating V segments might be attributable to linkage disequilibrium, but an unknown experimental factor could not be ruled out. In vitro tests confirmed that three of the cytomegalovirus-associated TCR beta chains recognize cytomegalovirus antigens. V-gene and J-gene trimming of TCR beta chains was associated with a missense DCLRE1C variant in a later genetic analysis, and the association was replicated in an independent cohort. A cluster of highly shared sequence variants was judged likely to represent a technical artifact of the sequencing pipeline. In a later genetic analysis, fewer N-insertions in productive TCRs were reported among donors in an Asian-associated ancestry cluster than the approximately 670-donor mean. Compared with equally common non-associated chains, HLA-associated TCR beta chains in a later analysis were more clonally expanded and had lower generation probabilities. When HLA alleles, especially DR and DQ, strongly co-occurred, attributing TCR associations to individual alleles was difficult. Only TCR beta chains were sequenced in this cohort, and the absence of alpha or paired-chain data limited detectable features. Some 16 rarely observed V segments, including chromosome 9 orphons, were excluded from the earlier analysis of approximately 500 of the donors because counts were too low. In both the original and validation cohorts, the classifier was reported to diagnose cytomegalovirus status with high specificity and sensitivity. Presence/absence analyses assumed roughly uniform sequencing depth across donors, an assumption that may not hold. A later analysis found that TCR association rates varied across HLA loci, with DRB1 alleles showing the most associated TCRs and HLA-C alleles the fewest. A further reported finding was that TCR beta sequences accurately predicted the HLA-A and HLA-B alleles for most subjects in the first cohort. The 87-base-pair reads could not distinguish some IMGT-functional V segments, including TRBV6-2 and TRBV6-3, so those segments were excluded. A total of fewer than 200 TCR beta chains were listed by the study as associated with cytomegalovirus.

This clone was counted only a few times. Its antigen is not yet known. No base quality information exists; no much larger clone differs at one position. V gives up 4 bases and J gives up 5 bases, and the segment between their germline ends measures 7 bases. CDR1 and CDR2 were assigned from the germline V gene as SGHTA and FQGTGA. The CDR3 sequence holds 12 residues, the cysteine and phenylalanine included. Only the CDR3 DNA is retained, 36 bases long and in frame from the first base. Preparation of the library involved the immunoSEQ multiplex PCR assay. The multiplex PCR relied on a mix of 60 forward primers for TCR Vbeta segments and 13 reverse primers for TCR Jbeta segments. Amplification of the CDR3 region of rearranged TCR beta genes was performed with a multiplex PCR assay on genomic DNA. On the Illumina HiSeq System, the amplified TCR beta libraries were sequenced as 87-base-pair reads. The authors' pipeline ran thus. A later analysis counted about 80 million unique TCR beta chains across the 650 to 800 repertoires, and some 11 million of these chains were shared by at least two donors. To remove PCR and sequencing errors, raw reads were error-corrected and collapsed into unique sequences using a nearest-neighbor algorithm that merged closely related sequences. Alignment of CDR3 sequences to IMGT reference sequences was used to assign V, D and J gene segments. For a sequence to be retained, a match of at least six nucleotides to both a V gene segment and a J gene segment was required. A rearrangement counted as productive if the CDR3 had no stop codons and remained in frame with V and J, and every other rearrangement counted as non-productive. Following IMGT convention, CDR3 was defined as the stretch from the second conserved V-encoded cysteine to the conserved J-encoded phenylalanine. In an earlier analysis of 500 to 650 of the donors, sequences lacking an unambiguous match to a single V gene segment were excluded. An earlier analysis of some 610 of the donors called V segments functional above 56.7% productive rearrangements and segregating when the between-donor standard deviation exceeded 5%. A statistical classification framework was developed to diagnose cytomegalovirus status using the catalog of TCR beta chain sequences. A later analysis assigned V and J genes by comparing TCR nucleotide sequences with IMGT/GENE-DB human TR gene sequences. A later analysis assigned CDR3 sequences and most-parsimonious VDJ recombination scenarios with the TCRdist pipeline. In a later analysis, each TCR beta chain was defined by its CDR3 amino acid sequence together with its V-gene family, and reads without a unique V-gene family were excluded. In a later analysis, 500 to 650 highly shared, low-generation-probability nucleotide sequences were removed to address suspected cross-contamination and a sequencing artifact. In a later analysis, a clonal expansion index for each public chain was calculated from normalized within-repertoire ranks of inferred template counts. A later analysis computed generation probabilities with a VDJ recombination model fitted to out-of-frame rearrangements, and checked the results against IGoR. A later analysis scored TCR-TCR, TCR-HLA and TCR-CMV co-occurrence with hypergeometric tests, applying a repertoire-size bias correction to TCR pairs. A later analysis estimated false discovery rates by permuting HLA or CMV assignments 20 times. In a later analysis, co-occurring TCRs were grouped using DBSCAN, and TCRdist sequence similarity was added for clustering within HLA-allele-positive subsets. Repertoires with fewer than 30,000 or more than 120,000 public chains, plus five repertoires with anomalous nucleotide sharing, were excluded from co-occurrence clustering. TCRdb limited this immuneACCESS table to in-frame rearrangements with V and J called. A share of clones is missing; checked studies link under half to unresolved V genes, and the rest is unexplained. V and J calls plus clone size are reproduced from that table; the DNA served to infer D and trimming. This sample has over 90,000 clones in its table, and around three quarters of those were observed once. Jointly, the top ten make up under 13% of the sample.

The cohort consisted of 666 healthy bone marrow donors. Cohort members were all nominally healthy when sampled, although unrecorded immune exposures were likely present. The donor was CMV seropositive and was included in the group of approximately 300 seropositive cohort members. Each donor provided a peripheral blood sample, and peripheral blood mononuclear cells were used for TCR beta sequencing. The Qiagen DNeasy Blood Extraction Kit was used to extract genomic DNA from the blood cell samples. The clonotype comes from a woman younger than 30 in good health and CMV-seropositive. The rearranged segments are TRBV7-3 and TRBJ2-3; the D gene is possibly TRBD2, with 6 bases matching. The sample was PBMCs. The nucleotide sequence reads as follows: TGTGCCAGCAGCTCCGGGAGAGATACGCAGTATTTT. Translated, it gives CASSSGRDTQYF.